The rows below give T cell receptor beta chains drawn from one sample of a study of CD8 T cells in Susac syndrome. TCRdb called the immunoSEQ multiplex PCR reads again in MiXCR, with one record for every CDR3 protein. Of fewer than 200,000 distinct CDR3 sequences listed, approximately 94% are singletons. The sequenced material came from CD4+ T cells from PBMCs. Receptors originate from a human donor in good health. The conserved cysteine and the conserved F or W are not part of the CDR3 here. Fields, in order: V gene, J gene, D gene, clone size, CDR3 protein. The D gene is left open where the match is weak. The size entry is marked missing in some rows and otherwise reads once, few, many or a size class.

v_gene: TRBV20-1
j_gene: TRBJ2-1
d_gene: .
abundance: .
CDR3aa: SAYTGLGYNEQF

v_gene: TRBV23-1
j_gene: TRBJ1-2
d_gene: .
abundance: .
CDR3aa: ASSQPIVGGTNYGYT

v_gene: TRBV29-1
j_gene: TRBJ1-2
d_gene: .
abundance: .
CDR3aa: SVSHFYGYT

v_gene: TRBV20-1
j_gene: TRBJ2-7
d_gene: TRBD1
abundance: .
CDR3aa: SALGTVHSYEQY

v_gene: TRBV20-1
j_gene: TRBJ2-1
d_gene: .
abundance: .
CDR3aa: SAPVHNEQF

v_gene: TRBV30
j_gene: TRBJ2-1
d_gene: .
abundance: .
CDR3aa: AWSVGLQNEQF

v_gene: TRBV7-2
j_gene: TRBJ2-3
d_gene: TRBD2
abundance: .
CDR3aa: ASSSGTSGLDTQY

v_gene: TRBV20-1
j_gene: TRBJ1-1
d_gene: .
abundance: once
CDR3aa: SAEQERHTEAF

v_gene: TRBV5-1
j_gene: TRBJ2-7
d_gene: TRBD1
abundance: .
CDR3aa: ASSLEGTGTYEQY

v_gene: TRBV3-1
j_gene: TRBJ2-1
d_gene: TRBD2
abundance: once
CDR3aa: ASSHRGGRANNEQF

v_gene: TRBV24-1
j_gene: TRBJ2-1
d_gene: .
abundance: once
CDR3aa: ATSDVGRYNEQF

v_gene: TRBV24-1
j_gene: TRBJ2-5
d_gene: TRBD1
abundance: .
CDR3aa: ATADGTGWTQY

v_gene: TRBV20-1
j_gene: TRBJ2-5
d_gene: TRBD2
abundance: .
CDR3aa: SARGGTSGRSLQETQY

v_gene: TRBV27
j_gene: TRBJ2-7
d_gene: .
abundance: .
CDR3aa: ASSLYKSSYEQY

v_gene: TRBV29-1
j_gene: TRBJ2-1
d_gene: TRBD2
abundance: few
CDR3aa: SVAVAGYNEQF

v_gene: TRBV20-1
j_gene: TRBJ1-5
d_gene: .
abundance: .
CDR3aa: SAPDIHSNQPQH

v_gene: TRBV20-1
j_gene: TRBJ2-7
d_gene: TRBD2
abundance: .
CDR3aa: SARGGRQNSYEQY

v_gene: TRBV27
j_gene: TRBJ2-3
d_gene: TRBD2
abundance: .
CDR3aa: ASSRGSGTDTQY

v_gene: TRBV29-1
j_gene: TRBJ2-3
d_gene: .
abundance: once
CDR3aa: SVGLGRIRDTQY

v_gene: TRBV29-1
j_gene: TRBJ1-5
d_gene: .
abundance: .
CDR3aa: SVVSGGNQPQH

v_gene: TRBV15
j_gene: TRBJ2-3
d_gene: .
abundance: .
CDR3aa: ATSVVRRGTDTQY

v_gene: TRBV30
j_gene: TRBJ2-1
d_gene: .
abundance: .
CDR3aa: AWSVRVLDEQF

v_gene: TRBV15
j_gene: TRBJ2-1
d_gene: TRBD2
abundance: .
CDR3aa: ATSRDAGTSPNEQF